This TCR beta chain was captured in a study of blood T cell repertoires in COVID-19. Study-wide context: The study drew acute and convalescent COVID-19 samples from the United States, Italy and Spain. T cells, B-cell-depleted T cells, or PBMCs supplied cDNA or gDNA.

The study recruited people aged about 18 to 90 years across approximately 25 US areas. The data were produced by immunoSEQ multiplex PCR, yet TCRdb's version contains in-frame clones alone and is incomplete. The sample has under 200,000 clones, less than 85% seen once. Sequencing was carried out using PBMCs or T cells enriched from blood (not recorded which). The receptor was derived from a woman aged 60-75 years with acute COVID-19.

CDR3 protein: CASSHPSGTDTTGELFF. For the CDR3, the DNA is TGTGCCAGCAGCCATCCGTCCGGGACAGATACCACCGGGGAGCTGTTTTTT. The chain couples TRBV14 to TRBJ2-2; 7 nucleotides align to TRBD1. The CDR3 is 17 residues long. V shed 3 bases, J shed 4 bases, and the junction held 11 bases outside the gene matches. From germline, CDR1 is SGHDN and CDR2 FVKESK.